This T cell receptor (beta chain) was found in a study of cytomegalovirus exposure and HLA in healthy donors. Findings of the study overall: There were some public TCRs occurring in many donors, but most TCR sequences were rare. Presence/absence analyses treated sequencing depth as roughly uniform across donors.

Comment on this clone: What it binds is unknown.

In the PCR, 60 Vbeta and 13 Jbeta primers were used. The method was immunoSEQ multiplex PCR; TCRdb's version includes in-frame clones alone and lacks a portion of them. The repertoire holds around 200,000 clones, with 75% to 85% as singletons. This clonotype was obtained from a boy between 10 and 17 years old in good health and CMV-seronegative. What was sequenced was PBMCs.

As DNA, the CDR3 is TGCGCCAGCAGCTTGGAACAGGGGAAAACTGAAGCTTTCTTT. Its protein product is CASSLEQGKTEAFF. The chain uses TRBV5-1 and TRBJ1-1; 7 nucleotides align to TRBD1. Germline V gene sequence: CDR1 SGHRS, CDR2 YFSETQ. The CDR3 is 14 amino acids. The V segment lost 0 bases and the J segment 5 bases; nucleotides outside the gene matches: 4. The complete variable domain, with remaining parts taken from reference TRBV5-1 and TRBJ1-1, reads KAGVTQTPRYLIKTRGQQVTLSCSPISGHRSVSWYQQTPGQGLQFLFEYFSETQRNKGNFPGRFSGRQFSNSRSEMNVSTLELGDSALYLCASSLEQGKTEAFFGQGTRLTVV.